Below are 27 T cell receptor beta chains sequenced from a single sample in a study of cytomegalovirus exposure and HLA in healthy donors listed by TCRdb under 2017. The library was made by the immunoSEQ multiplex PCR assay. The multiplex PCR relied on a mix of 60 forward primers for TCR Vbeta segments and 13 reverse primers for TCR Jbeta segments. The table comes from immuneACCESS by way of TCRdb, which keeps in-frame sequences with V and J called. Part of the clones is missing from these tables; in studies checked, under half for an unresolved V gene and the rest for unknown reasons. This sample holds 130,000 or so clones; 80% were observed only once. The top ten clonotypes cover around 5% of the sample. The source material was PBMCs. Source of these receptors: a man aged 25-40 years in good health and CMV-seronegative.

The CDR3 loop is CASSQGLKESPLHF. The CDR3 nucleotides read TGTGCCAGCAGCCAAGGCCTTAAGGAGTCACCCCTCCACTTT. The V call is TRBV14, the J call TRBJ1-6, with D hard to call. The CDR3 has 14 amino acids. Trimming pared 1 base from V and 10 bases from J, leaving 11 bases between. CDR1 and CDR2 from the germline V gene are SGHDN and FVKESK.

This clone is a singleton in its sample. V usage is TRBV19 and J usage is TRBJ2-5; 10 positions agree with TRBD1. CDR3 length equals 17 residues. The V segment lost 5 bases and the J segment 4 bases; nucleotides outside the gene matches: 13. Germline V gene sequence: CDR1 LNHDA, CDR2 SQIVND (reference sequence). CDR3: CASSPVPRQGAGETQYF. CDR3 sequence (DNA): TGTGCCAGTAGTCCCGTGCCTCGACAGGGGGCGGGAGAGACCCAGTACTTC.

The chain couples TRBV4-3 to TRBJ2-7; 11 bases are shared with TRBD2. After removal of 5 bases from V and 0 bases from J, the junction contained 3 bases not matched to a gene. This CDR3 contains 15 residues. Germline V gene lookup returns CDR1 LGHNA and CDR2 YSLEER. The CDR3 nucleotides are TGCGCCAGCAGCGTCGGGACTAGCGGCTCCTACGAGCAGTACTTC. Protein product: CASSVGTSGSYEQYF.

The CDR3 DNA follows: TGCGCCAGCAGCTCCTTACCTTCGACAGACCCCATCGCAACTAATGAAAAACTGTTTTTT. This sequence encodes CASSSLPSTDPIATNEKLFF. V and J are TRBV5-1 and TRBJ1-4, with D perhaps TRBD1 (5 bases). CDR3 length equals 20 residues. Germline loops: CDR1 SGHRS, CDR2 YFSETQ. Trimming shortened V by 3 bases and J by 0 bases, and 24 bases separated the two germline ends.

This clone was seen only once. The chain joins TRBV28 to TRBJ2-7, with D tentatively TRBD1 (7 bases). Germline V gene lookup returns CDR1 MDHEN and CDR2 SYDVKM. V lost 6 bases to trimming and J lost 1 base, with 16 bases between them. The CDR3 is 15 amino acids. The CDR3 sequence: CASSLPTGTSYEQYF. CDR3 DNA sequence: TGTGCCAGCAGCCTACCGACAGGGACTTCCTACGAGCAGTACTTC.

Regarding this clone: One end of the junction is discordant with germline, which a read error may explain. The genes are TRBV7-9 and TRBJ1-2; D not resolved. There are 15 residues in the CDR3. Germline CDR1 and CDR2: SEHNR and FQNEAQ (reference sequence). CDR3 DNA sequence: TGTTCCAGCAGCCGAGCGGGAGAAGGCCACTATGGCTACACCTTC. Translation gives CSSSRAGEGHYGYTF.

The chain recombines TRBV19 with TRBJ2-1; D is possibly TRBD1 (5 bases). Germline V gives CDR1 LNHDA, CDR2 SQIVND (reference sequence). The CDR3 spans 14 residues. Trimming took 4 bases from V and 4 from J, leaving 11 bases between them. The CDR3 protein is CASSTGSVYNEQFF. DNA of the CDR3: TGTGCCAGTAGTACAGGGTCAGTATACAATGAGCAGTTCTTC.

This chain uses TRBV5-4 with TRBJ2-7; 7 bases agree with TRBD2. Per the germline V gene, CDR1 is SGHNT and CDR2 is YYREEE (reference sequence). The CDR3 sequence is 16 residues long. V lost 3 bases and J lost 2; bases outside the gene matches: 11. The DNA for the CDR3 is TGTGCCAGCAGCTCCCCAGCGGGGAGCGACCCCTACGAGCAGTACTTC. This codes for CASSSPAGSDPYEQYF.

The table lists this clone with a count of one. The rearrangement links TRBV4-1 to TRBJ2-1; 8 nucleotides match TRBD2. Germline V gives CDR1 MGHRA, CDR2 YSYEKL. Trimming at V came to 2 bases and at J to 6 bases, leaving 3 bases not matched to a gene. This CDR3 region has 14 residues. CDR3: CASSQLLAVNEQFF. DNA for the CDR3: TGCGCCAGCAGCCAACTACTAGCGGTCAATGAGCAGTTCTTC.

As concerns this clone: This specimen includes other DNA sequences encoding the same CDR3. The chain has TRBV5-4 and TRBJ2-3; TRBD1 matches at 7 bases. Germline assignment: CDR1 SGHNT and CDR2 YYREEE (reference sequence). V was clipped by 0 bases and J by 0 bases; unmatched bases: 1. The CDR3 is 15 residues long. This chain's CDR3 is CASSLGGQSTDTQYF. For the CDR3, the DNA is TGTGCCAGCAGCTTGGGGGGACAGAGCACAGATACGCAGTATTTT.

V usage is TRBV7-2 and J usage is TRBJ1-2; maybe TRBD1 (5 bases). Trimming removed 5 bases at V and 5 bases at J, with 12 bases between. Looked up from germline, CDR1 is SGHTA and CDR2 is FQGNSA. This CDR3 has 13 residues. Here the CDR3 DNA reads TGTGCCAGCAGCCCGGGACTTCAATATGGCTACACCTTC. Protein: CASSPGLQYGYTF. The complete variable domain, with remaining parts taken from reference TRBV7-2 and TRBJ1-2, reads GAGVSQSPSNKVTEKGKDVELRCDPISGHTALYWYRQSLGQGLEFLIYFQGNSAPDKSGLPSDRFSAERTGGSVSTLTIQRTQQEDSAVYLCASSPGLQYGYTFGSGTRLTVV.

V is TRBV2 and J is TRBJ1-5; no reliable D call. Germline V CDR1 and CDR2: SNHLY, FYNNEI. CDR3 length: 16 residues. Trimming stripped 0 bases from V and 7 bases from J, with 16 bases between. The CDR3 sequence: CASSEALFPGGQPQHF. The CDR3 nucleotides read TGTGCCAGCAGTGAAGCGCTTTTCCCCGGAGGACAGCCCCAGCATTTT.

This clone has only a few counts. This chain's CDR3 is CASSHRGDRVNTEAFF. The CDR3, as DNA: TGTGCCAGCAGTCACCGGGGAGACAGGGTGAACACTGAAGCTTTCTTT. The chain recombines TRBV27 with TRBJ1-1; 7 nucleotides align to TRBD1. Germline assignment: CDR1 MNHEY and CDR2 SMNVEV (reference sequence). The CDR3 is made up of 16 amino acids. V trimming: 5 bases; J trimming: 0 bases; junction bases outside the gene matches: 9.

The CDR3 spells CASRASGDRNEQFF. CDR3 DNA: TGTGCCAGCAGAGCTAGCGGGGATAGGAATGAGCAGTTCTTC. The chain recombines TRBV14 with TRBJ2-1; 9 nucleotides line up with TRBD2. CDR3 size: 14 residues. The V gene end was trimmed by 6 bases and the J gene end by 7 bases; junction bases not matched to a gene: 7. Per the germline V gene, CDR1 is SGHDN and CDR2 is FVKESK.

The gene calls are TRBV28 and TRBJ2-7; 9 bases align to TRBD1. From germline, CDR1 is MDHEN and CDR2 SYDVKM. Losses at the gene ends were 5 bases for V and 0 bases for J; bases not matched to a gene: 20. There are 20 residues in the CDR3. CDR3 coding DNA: TGTGCCAGCAGTCCCCTACTTTGGGGACAGGGAAAAGGGAGCTCCTACGAGCAGTACTTC. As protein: CASSPLLWGQGKGSSYEQYF. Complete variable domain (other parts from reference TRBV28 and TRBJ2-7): DVKVTQSSRYLVKRTGEKVFLECVQDMDHENMFWYRQDPGLGLRLIYFSYDVKMKEKGDIPEGYSVSREKKERFSLILESASTNQTSMYLCASSPLLWGQGKGSSYEQYFGPGTRLTVT.

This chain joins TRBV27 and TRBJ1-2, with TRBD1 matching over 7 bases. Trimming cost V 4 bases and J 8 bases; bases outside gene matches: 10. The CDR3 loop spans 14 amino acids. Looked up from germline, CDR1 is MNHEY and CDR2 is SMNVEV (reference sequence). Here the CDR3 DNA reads TGTGCCAGCAGTTATGGACAGGTGGTTAGGGGCTACACCTTC. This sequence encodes CASSYGQVVRGYTF.

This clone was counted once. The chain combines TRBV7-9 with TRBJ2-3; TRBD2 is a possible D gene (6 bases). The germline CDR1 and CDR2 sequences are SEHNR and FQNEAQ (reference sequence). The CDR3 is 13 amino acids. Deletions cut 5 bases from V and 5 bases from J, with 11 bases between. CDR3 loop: CASSGTPRDTQYF. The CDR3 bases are TGTGCCAGCAGCGGGACTCCACGAGATACGCAGTATTTT. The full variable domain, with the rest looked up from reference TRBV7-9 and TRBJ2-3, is DTGVSQNPRHKITKRGQNVTFRCDPISEHNRLYWYRQTLGQGPEFLTYFQNEAQLEKSRLLSDRFSAERPKGSFSTLEIQRTEQGDSAMYLCASSGTPRDTQYFGPGTRLTVL.

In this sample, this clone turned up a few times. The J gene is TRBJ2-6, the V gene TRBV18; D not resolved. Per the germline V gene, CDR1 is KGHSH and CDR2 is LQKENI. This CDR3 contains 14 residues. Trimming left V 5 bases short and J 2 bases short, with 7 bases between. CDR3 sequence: CASSSVPGANVLTF. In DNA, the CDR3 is TGTGCCAGCTCATCTGTCCCTGGGGCCAACGTCCTGACTTTC.

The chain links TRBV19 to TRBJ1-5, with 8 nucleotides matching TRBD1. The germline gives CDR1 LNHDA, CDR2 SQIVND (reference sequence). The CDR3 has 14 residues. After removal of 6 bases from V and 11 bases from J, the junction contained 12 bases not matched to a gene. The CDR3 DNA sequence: TGTGCCAGTAGCCCCCGAGACAGGGGAGCAGCCCAGCATTTT. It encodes CASSPRDRGAAQHF.

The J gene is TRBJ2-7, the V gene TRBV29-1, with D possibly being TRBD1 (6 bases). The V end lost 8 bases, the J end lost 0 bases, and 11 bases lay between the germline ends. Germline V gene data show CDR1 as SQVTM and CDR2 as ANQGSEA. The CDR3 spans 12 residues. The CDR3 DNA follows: TGCAGCAAAGACAGGCCCTCCTACGAGCAGTACTTC. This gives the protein CSKDRPSYEQYF.

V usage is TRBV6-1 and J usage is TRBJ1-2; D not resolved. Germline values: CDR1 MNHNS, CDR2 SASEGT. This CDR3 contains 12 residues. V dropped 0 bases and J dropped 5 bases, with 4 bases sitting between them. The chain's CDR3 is CASSEAGYGYTF. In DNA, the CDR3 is TGTGCCAGCAGTGAAGCCGGGTATGGCTACACCTTC.

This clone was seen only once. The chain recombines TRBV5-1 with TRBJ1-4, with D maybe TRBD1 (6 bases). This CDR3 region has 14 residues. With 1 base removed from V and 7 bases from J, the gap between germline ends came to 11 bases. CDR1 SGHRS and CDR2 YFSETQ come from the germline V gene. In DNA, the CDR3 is TGCGCCAGCAGCTTGAGGGGGGGAGGTGAAAAACTGTTTTTT. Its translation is CASSLRGGGEKLFF.

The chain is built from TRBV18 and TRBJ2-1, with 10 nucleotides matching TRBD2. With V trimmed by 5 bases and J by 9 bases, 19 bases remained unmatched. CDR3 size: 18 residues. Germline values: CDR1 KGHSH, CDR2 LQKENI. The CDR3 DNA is TGTGCCAGCTCAACATCCCCGCGGACTAGCGGCCAGAAGAGTGAGCAGTTCTTC. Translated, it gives CASSTSPRTSGQKSEQFF.

The CDR3 bases are TGTGCCAGCAGTTTAAACAGGGTGGGCAATCAGCCCCAGCATTTT. Its protein product is CASSLNRVGNQPQHF. The chain recombines TRBV28 with TRBJ1-5, with D possibly matching TRBD1 (6 bases). The germline gives CDR1 MDHEN, CDR2 SYDVKM. V shed 2 bases and J shed 2 bases, with 10 bases lying between them. The CDR3 contains 15 residues.

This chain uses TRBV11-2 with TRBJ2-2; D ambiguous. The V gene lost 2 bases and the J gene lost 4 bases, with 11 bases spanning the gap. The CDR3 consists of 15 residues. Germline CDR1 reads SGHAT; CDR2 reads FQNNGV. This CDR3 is CASSLYSSGTGELFF. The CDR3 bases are TGTGCCAGCAGCTTATATAGTTCTGGCACCGGGGAGCTGTTTTTT. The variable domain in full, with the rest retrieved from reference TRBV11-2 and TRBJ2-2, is EAGVAQSPRYKIIEKRQSVAFWCNPISGHATLYWYQQILGQGPKLLIQFQNNGVVDDSQLPKDRFSAERLKGVDSTLKIQPAKLEDSAVYLCASSLYSSGTGELFFGEGSRLTVL.

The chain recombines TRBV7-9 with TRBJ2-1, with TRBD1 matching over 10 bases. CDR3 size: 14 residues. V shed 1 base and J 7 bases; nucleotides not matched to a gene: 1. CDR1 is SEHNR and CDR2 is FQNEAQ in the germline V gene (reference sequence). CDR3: CASSLGQGANEQFF. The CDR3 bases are TGTGCCAGCAGCTTAGGACAGGGGGCGAATGAGCAGTTCTTC.

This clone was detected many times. The CDR3 nucleotides are TGTGCCAGTAGTATCGTTCAGGGTTCAGATACGCAGTATTTT. Amino acid sequence: CASSIVQGSDTQYF. This rearrangement joins TRBV19 to TRBJ2-3; D perhaps matches TRBD1 (5 bases). Germline lookup yields CDR1 LNHDA and CDR2 SQIVND (reference sequence). V was clipped by 3 bases and J by 4 bases, with 11 bases between them. This CDR3 is 14 amino acids long.